This is a list of T cell receptor beta chains from one sample in a study of blood T cell repertoires in COVID-19. Profiled with immunoSEQ multiplex PCR; TCRdb holds only in-frame clones, not every one. This table has approximately 300,000 clones, roughly 86% appearing once. Sequencing was carried out using peripheral blood. The receptors originated from a woman in her 30s with COVID-19, enrolled during active disease. CDR3s include the opening cysteine and the closing phenylalanine or tryptophan. Each record gives: V gene, J gene, CDR3 protein.

v_call: TRBV19; j_call: TRBJ1-1; cdr3_aa: CASRDSMNTEAFF
v_call: TRBV19; j_call: TRBJ2-1; cdr3_aa: CASYGTGDNEQFF
v_call: TRBV7-9; j_call: TRBJ2-7; cdr3_aa: CASSLATAGGPRSEQYF
v_call: TRBV29-1; j_call: TRBJ1-2; cdr3_aa: CSGGGDLGYTF
v_call: TRBV6-2/TRBV6-3; j_call: TRBJ2-1; cdr3_aa: CASSSPLAGRYNEQFF
v_call: TRBV4-2; j_call: TRBJ1-3; cdr3_aa: CASSQTGQDHGNTIYF
v_call: TRBV4-2; j_call: TRBJ1-2; cdr3_aa: CASSPAPRDSHYGYTF
v_call: TRBV13; j_call: TRBJ1-1; cdr3_aa: CASTVLGPSGAEAFF
v_call: TRBV7-9; j_call: TRBJ2-2; cdr3_aa: CASSLEAPSLTGELFF
v_call: TRBV9; j_call: TRBJ1-2; cdr3_aa: CASSVGGDSYGYTF
v_call: TRBV28; j_call: TRBJ1-6; cdr3_aa: CASSSRGINSPLHF
v_call: TRBV5-5; j_call: TRBJ2-5; cdr3_aa: CASSLGLAGGPREETQYF
v_call: TRBV7-9; j_call: TRBJ1-1; cdr3_aa: CASSLGGTGQPTEAFF
v_call: TRBV28; j_call: TRBJ2-3; cdr3_aa: CASSTGGAGTDTQYF
v_call: TRBV5-1; j_call: TRBJ1-6; cdr3_aa: CASSPGQGANSPLHF
v_call: TRBV12-3/TRBV12-4; j_call: TRBJ1-6; cdr3_aa: CASSRGANSPLHF
v_call: TRBV7-9; j_call: TRBJ2-3; cdr3_aa: CASSFSGGADTQYF
v_call: TRBV2; j_call: TRBJ1-5; cdr3_aa: CASSENFRSQPQHF
v_call: TRBV24-1; j_call: TRBJ2-2; cdr3_aa: CATSGAGTGVTGELFF
v_call: TRBV15; j_call: TRBJ2-1; cdr3_aa: CATSIGGPSYNEQFF
v_call: TRBV27; j_call: TRBJ1-5; cdr3_aa: CASSFSRLQPQHF
v_call: TRBV7-7; j_call: TRBJ2-1; cdr3_aa: CASSPRPGLAGATSYNEQFF
v_call: TRBV30; j_call: TRBJ2-3; cdr3_aa: CAWSLTLAGALRGVTQYF
v_call: TRBV2; j_call: TRBJ1-2; cdr3_aa: CASSEVLRMSGGYTF
v_call: TRBV4-2; j_call: TRBJ2-3; cdr3_aa: CASSQGLAGYTDTQYF
v_call: TRBV10-3; j_call: TRBJ1-1; cdr3_aa: CAIGLRGTEAFF
v_call: TRBV6-2/TRBV6-3; j_call: TRBJ2-1; cdr3_aa: CASSQYREGQFF
v_call: TRBV4-3; j_call: TRBJ1-5; cdr3_aa: CASSQGTGGGRVNQPQHF
v_call: TRBV4-2; j_call: TRBJ2-3; cdr3_aa: CASSQERGGPDTQYF
v_call: TRBV7-9; j_call: TRBJ1-2; cdr3_aa: CASVITGDFDGYTF
v_call: TRBV9; j_call: TRBJ2-2; cdr3_aa: CASRQGSNTGELFF
v_call: TRBV5-5; j_call: TRBJ1-1; cdr3_aa: CASSYTPPGTRTEAFF
v_call: TRBV11-2; j_call: TRBJ2-7; cdr3_aa: CASSLDLITGVRHEQYF
v_call: TRBV18; j_call: TRBJ2-1; cdr3_aa: CASSPEGRGRYNEQFF
v_call: TRBV2; j_call: TRBJ1-1; cdr3_aa: CASSEEGADTEAFF